The 2 T cell receptor beta chains presented below share a single source sample, sequenced in a study of blood T cells in healthy people across ages. Sample-barcoded 5' priming and a J-beta primer mix drove a second PCR of 7 to 11 cycles. Via MiXCR, TCRdb re-called the 5' RACE reads, giving one row per CDR3 protein. In the table there are 1.5 million to 2 million distinct CDR3 sequences, approximately 28% of which are singletons. The sample comprised blood. These receptors all come from a woman aged 25 to 39 in good health.

This clonotype was seen only a few times. The CDR3 DNA is TGTGCCAGCAGTGGTCGAGGGTTCCGGGAATACTCCTACAATGAGCAGTTCTTC. Translation: CASSGRGFREYSYNEQFF. The chain carries TRBV6-1 and TRBJ2-1; D perhaps matches TRBD2 (5 bases). The CDR3 is 18 residues long. From germline, CDR1 is MNHNS and CDR2 SASEGT. Trimming stripped 4 bases from V and 0 bases from J, with 19 bases between.

This rearrangement joins TRBV2 to TRBJ1-5; unclear D gene. The CDR3 runs to 15 residues. Germline CDR1 and CDR2: SNHLY and FYNNEI. V was cut by 7 bases and J by 0 bases, with 13 bases left in between. The CDR3 reads CASKADLSSNQPQHF. The DNA for the CDR3 is TGTGCCAGCAAGGCAGATCTCTCTAGCAATCAGCCCCAGCATTTT.